Below are 23 T cell receptor beta chains sequenced from a single sample in a study of shared clonotypes between healthy human individuals. CD45RO-negative, CCR7-selected cells formed the naive CD8 fraction, which excluded terminally differentiated effector memory CD45RA+ cells. The method was immunoSEQ multiplex PCR; TCRdb's version includes in-frame clones alone and lacks a portion of them. The top ten hold approximately 24% of the sample, which has hundreds of thousands of clones, 90% to 95% seen once. The material sequenced was naive CD8+ T cells sorted from blood. The receptor source for this set is a man aged 30 to 45 in good health.

The CDR3: CASSQGTGNEQYF. CDR3 in DNA: TGTGCCAGCAGCCAAGGGACAGGGAACGAGCAGTACTTC. The chain employs TRBV5-4 and TRBJ2-7; 9 nucleotides match TRBD1. After removal of 4 bases from V and 5 bases from J, the junction contained 4 bases not matched to a gene. The CDR3 sequence is 13 residues long. CDR1 SGHNT and CDR2 YYREEE come from the germline V gene (reference sequence).

As to this clone: Relative to the germline gene, one junction end is altered; a read error may explain this. This rearrangement joins TRBV9 to TRBJ1-1, with 7 bases that match TRBD1. From germline, CDR1 is SGDLS and CDR2 YYNGEE. The CDR3 runs to 12 residues. The CDR3 region has the DNA TGTGCCAGCAGCGTAGTTACAGGGGTAGATGTCTTT. It yields the protein CASSVVTGVDVF.

The chain employs TRBV5-6 and TRBJ2-2; 7 positions agree with TRBD1. CDR3 length: 17 amino acids. Germline loops: CDR1 SGHDT, CDR2 YYEEEE. J lost 4 bases, V lost 4 bases, and 13 bases had no gene match. The CDR3, as DNA: TGTGCCAGCAGCCCCGCCCAGACAGGGACCGGCACCGGGGAGCTGTTTTTT. Amino acid sequence: CASSPAQTGTGTGELFF.

This chain connects TRBV28 to TRBJ2-3; tentative D call: TRBD1 (5 bases). V was pared by 3 bases and J by 4 bases, with 17 bases between. The CDR3 runs to 16 residues. Germline CDR1 is MDHEN and CDR2 is SYDVKM. The DNA for the CDR3 is TGTGCCAGCAGTTTGTCAGGGTTTGACGGTTCAGATACGCAGTATTTT. It specifies CASSLSGFDGSDTQYF.

The chain combines TRBV28 with TRBJ2-7, with D possibly TRBD2 on 5 matching bases. Germline assignment: CDR1 MDHEN and CDR2 SYDVKM. The CDR3 spans 16 residues. Trimming left V 2 bases short and J 0 bases short, with 14 bases between. For the CDR3, the DNA is TGTGCCAGCAGTTTAGAGGGCGGCCCCAGCTCCTACGAGCAGTACTTC. Translating it yields CASSLEGGPSSYEQYF. Full variable domain (missing parts from reference TRBV28 and TRBJ2-7): DVKVTQSSRYLVKRTGEKVFLECVQDMDHENMFWYRQDPGLGLRLIYFSYDVKMKEKGDIPEGYSVSREKKERFSLILESASTNQTSMYLCASSLEGGPSSYEQYFGPGTRLTVT.

The V gene is TRBV6-5, the J gene TRBJ2-3, with D tentatively TRBD1 or TRBD2 (5 bases each). The CDR3 is 14 amino acids. Trimming stripped 2 bases from V and 5 bases from J, with 11 bases between. CDR1 and CDR2 from the germline V gene are MNHEY and SVGAGI. The CDR3: CASSYGGSGDTQYF. CDR3 coding DNA: TGTGCCAGCAGTTACGGGGGATCTGGAGATACGCAGTATTTT.

This chain connects TRBV6-5 to TRBJ2-2; 8 bases map to TRBD1. Germline-derived CDR1 and CDR2 are MNHEY and SVGAGI. The CDR3 has 16 amino acids. The J segment lost 6 bases and the V segment lost 2 bases, leaving 8 bases of the junction unmatched. The CDR3 sequence is CASSYDPGGFAGELFF. DNA for the CDR3: TGTGCCAGCAGTTACGACCCAGGGGGCTTCGCCGGGGAGCTGTTTTTT.

Remarks on this clone: Other DNA variants within this sample encode the same CDR3. The V call is TRBV7-9, the J call TRBJ2-1; no clear D gene. With 5 bases removed from V and 4 bases from J, the gap between germline ends came to 6 bases. Germline V lookup: CDR1 SEHNR, CDR2 FQNEAQ (reference sequence). The CDR3 is 12 residues long. As DNA, the CDR3 is TGTGCCAGCAGCCCGGGTTACAATGAGCAGTTCTTC. Translating gives CASSPGYNEQFF.

This chain uses TRBV2 with TRBJ2-6, with D perhaps TRBD2 (6 bases). From germline, CDR1 is SNHLY and CDR2 FYNNEI. The CDR3 is made up of 18 amino acids. V was cut by 7 bases and J by 0 bases, with 19 bases left in between. CDR3 nucleotide sequence: TGTGCCAGCATGCGGGGTTTGGGGAGTAGCTCTGGGGCCAACGTCCTGACTTTC. Its protein is CASMRGLGSSSGANVLTF.

This chain joins TRBV27 and TRBJ2-5; D is uncertain. V dropped 11 bases and J dropped 7 bases, with 14 bases sitting between them. The CDR3 extends over 11 amino acids. CDR1 is MNHEY, CDR2 SMNVEV, per germline (reference sequence). CDR3 in amino acids: CAPPREVTQYF. The CDR3 DNA is TGTGCCCCCCCCAGAGAGGTGACCCAGTACTTC.

This rearrangement joins TRBV29-1 to TRBJ2-1; TRBD2 agrees at 12 bases. V was pared by 2 bases and J by 8 bases, with 10 bases of the junction left unmatched. This CDR3 comprises 16 residues. Germline CDR1 SQVTM, CDR2 ANQGSEA. CDR3 sequence: CSVEIPLAGGLDEQFF. CDR3 coding DNA: TGCAGCGTTGAAATTCCGCTAGCGGGAGGGTTGGATGAGCAGTTCTTC.

The chain couples TRBV5-1 to TRBJ2-3; 9 nucleotides align to TRBD2. The V gene end was trimmed by 0 bases and the J gene end by 5 bases; junction bases not matched to a gene: 10. CDR1 SGHRS and CDR2 YFSETQ come from the germline V gene. This CDR3 contains 17 residues. This CDR3 reads CASSLGLGSGGGDTQYF. CDR3 in DNA: TGCGCCAGCAGCTTGGGCCTAGGTAGCGGGGGAGGAGATACGCAGTATTTT. The full variable domain, in which reference TRBV5-1 and TRBJ2-3 provide the parts outside the CDR3, is KAGVTQTPRYLIKTRGQQVTLSCSPISGHRSVSWYQQTPGQGLQFLFEYFSETQRNKGNFPGRFSGRQFSNSRSEMNVSTLELGDSALYLCASSLGLGSGGGDTQYFGPGTRLTVL.

The chain uses TRBV10-3 and TRBJ2-2, with D maybe TRBD2 (7 bases). Trimming pared 2 bases from V and 0 bases from J, leaving 16 bases between. The CDR3 spans 18 residues. The germline V gene encodes CDR1 ENHRY and CDR2 SYGVKD. The CDR3 sequence: CAISELRSGGPNTGELFF. In DNA form, the CDR3 reads TGTGCCATCAGTGAGCTAAGGTCCGGGGGGCCGAACACCGGGGAGCTGTTTTTT.

The gene calls are TRBV5-8 and TRBJ2-3, with TRBD2 matching over 8 bases. Germline CDR1 reads SGHTS; CDR2 reads YDEGEE. The V gene end was trimmed by 0 bases and the J gene end by 0 bases; junction bases not matched to a gene: 15. The CDR3 runs to 20 residues. CDR3 sequence (DNA): TGTGCCAGCAGCTTGGTCTATTCATACTCACTAGCGGCTAGCACAGATACGCAGTATTTT. Its protein product is CASSLVYSYSLAASTDTQYF.

Written as DNA, the CDR3 is TGTGCCAGCAGCTGGCAGGGACAGATGGAGGAGACCCAGTACTTC. Amino acid sequence: CASSWQGQMEETQYF. The chain employs TRBV5-4 and TRBJ2-5; 7 positions match TRBD1. Germline CDR1 reads SGHNT; CDR2 reads YYREEE (reference sequence). The V gene end was trimmed by 3 bases and the J gene end by 5 bases; junction bases not matched to a gene: 10. This CDR3 has 15 amino acids.

This clone occurred a few times. V and J are TRBV29-1 and TRBJ2-3; TRBD1 agrees at 8 bases. CDR1 and CDR2 (germline): SQVTM, ANQGSEA. The trim removed 7 bases at V and 2 bases at J, leaving 8 bases unmatched. The CDR3 extends over 14 amino acids. CDR3 nucleotides: TGCAGCGCCGAGACAGGGGATTTCACAGATACGCAGTATTTT. It is translated as CSAETGDFTDTQYF.

This sequence joins TRBV5-1 and TRBJ2-3, with 9 bases lining up with TRBD2. The CDR3 sequence is 17 residues long. V was pared by 0 bases and J by 0 bases, with 5 bases of the junction left unmatched. Germline-derived CDR1 and CDR2 are SGHRS and YFSETQ. The CDR3 loop is CASSLDLAGPSTDTQYF. The CDR3 nucleotides are TGCGCCAGCAGCTTGGACCTAGCGGGACCTAGCACAGATACGCAGTATTTT.

The chain joins TRBV7-8 to TRBJ1-1; tentative D call: TRBD1 (5 bases). V was trimmed by 4 bases and J by 1 base, leaving 7 bases between them. Germline V gene data show CDR1 as SGHVS and CDR2 as FQNEAQ. This CDR3 is built from 13 residues. The CDR3 DNA reads TGTGCCAGCAGCTCGGGACCGAACACTGAAGCTTTCTTT. Translation: CASSSGPNTEAFF.

This clone was recorded once. V gene TRBV7-6 combines with J gene TRBJ1-5, with D hard to call. The CDR3 spans 13 residues. Trimming removed 5 bases from V and 5 bases from J, with 10 bases in between. Germline loops: CDR1 SGHVS, CDR2 FNYEAQ. The DNA of the CDR3 is TGTGCCAGCAGCCGACGAAGTGATCAGCCCCAGCATTTT. As protein: CASSRRSDQPQHF.

The chain carries TRBV19 and TRBJ1-3; no reliable D call. The CDR3 length is 14 residues. With 2 bases removed from V and 3 bases from J, the gap between germline ends came to 8 bases. The germline CDR1 and CDR2 sequences are LNHDA and SQIVND (reference sequence). In nucleotides, the CDR3 is TGTGCCAGTAGTATATGGGTCAGTGGAAACACCATATATTTT. Amino acid sequence: CASSIWVSGNTIYF.

The chain carries TRBV5-1 and TRBJ2-3; D possibly uses TRBD1 or TRBD2 (5 bases each). Germline assignment: CDR1 SGHRS and CDR2 YFSETQ. Between the trimmed V and J ends, which lost 4 bases and 2 bases, there was a span of 14 bases. CDR3 length: 15 amino acids. CDR3 coding DNA: TGCGCCAGCAGCCACCGGGACGGGGTCACAGATACGCAGTATTTT. Translating it yields CASSHRDGVTDTQYF.

This rearrangement joins TRBV18 to TRBJ2-7; D might be TRBD1 (5 bases). From germline, CDR1 is KGHSH and CDR2 LQKENI. V dropped 1 base and J dropped 5 bases, with 12 bases sitting between them. CDR3 length: 14 residues. This CDR3 reads CASSPQLRVDEQYF. DNA for the CDR3: TGTGCCAGCTCACCACAGCTCAGGGTGGACGAGCAGTACTTC.

This rearrangement joins TRBV21-1 to TRBJ2-1; the D segment call TRBD2 is taken from the table without a DNA check. TRBV21-1 is flagged as a pseudogene. The CDR3 loop spans 17 amino acids. DNA of the CDR3: TGTGCCAGCAGCAAAAACGGGACTCGGGGGTACTACAATGAGCAGTTCTTC. It is translated as CASSKNGTRGYYNEQFF.